A selection of T cell receptor beta chains follows, all from one sample in a study of shared clonotypes between healthy human individuals. Method: immunoSEQ multiplex PCR; TCRdb's copy keeps in-frame clones and lacks some. The sample yields over 1.5 million clones, 98% seen once. What was sequenced was naive CD4+ T cells sorted from blood. Every receptor here comes from a man aged 30-40 years in good health. Each CDR3 is given with its conserved first and last residue. Fields, in order: J gene, clone size, V gene, D gene, CDR3 protein, CDR3 DNA. A D gene is named only where the DNA matches it firmly. Part of the rows lack a size; the others show once, few, many or a class for expanded clones.

J gene: TRBJ2-3; clone size: NA; V gene: TRBV11-1; D gene: NA; CDR3 protein: CASGNTDTQYF; CDR3 DNA: TGTGCCAGCGGGAACACAGATACGCAGTATTTT
J gene: TRBJ1-1; clone size: NA; V gene: TRBV18; D gene: NA; CDR3 protein: CASSPPWLNTEAFF; CDR3 DNA: TGTGCCAGCTCACCACCATGGCTGAACACTGAAGCTTTCTTT
J gene: TRBJ1-1; clone size: NA; V gene: TRBV28; D gene: NA; CDR3 protein: CASSPPSGGLRLVAFF; CDR3 DNA: TGTGCCAGCAGTCCTCCCTCGGGGGGCTTACGGCTAGTAGCTTTCTTT
J gene: TRBJ2-1; clone size: NA; V gene: TRBV5-4; D gene: TRBD1; CDR3 protein: CASSPGTGGYNEQFF; CDR3 DNA: TGTGCCAGCAGCCCTGGCACAGGGGGTTACAATGAGCAGTTCTTC
J gene: TRBJ2-5; clone size: NA; V gene: TRBV7-9; D gene: NA; CDR3 protein: CASRGDGETQYF; CDR3 DNA: TGTGCCAGCCGCGGAGACGGGGAGACCCAGTACTTC
J gene: TRBJ1-1; clone size: once; V gene: TRBV28; D gene: NA; CDR3 protein: CASSLGGWIEAFF; CDR3 DNA: TGTGCCAGCAGTTTAGGTGGGTGGATTGAAGCTTTCTTT
J gene: TRBJ2-7; clone size: NA; V gene: TRBV7-6; D gene: NA; CDR3 protein: CASSLGGFPGGLPYEQYF; CDR3 DNA: TGTGCCAGCAGCCTAGGGGGCTTTCCGGGAGGATTACCCTACGAGCAGTACTTC
J gene: TRBJ1-5; clone size: NA; V gene: TRBV7-2; D gene: NA; CDR3 protein: CASSLEQGYQPQHF; CDR3 DNA: TGTGCCAGCAGCTTAGAACAGGGATATCAGCCCCAGCATTTT
J gene: TRBJ2-2; clone size: NA; V gene: TRBV4-1; D gene: NA; CDR3 protein: CASSRSPWDSWNTGELFF; CDR3 DNA: TGCGCCAGCAGCCGTTCACCGTGGGACTCTTGGAACACCGGGGAGCTGTTTTTT
J gene: TRBJ1-2; clone size: NA; V gene: TRBV14; D gene: NA; CDR3 protein: CASSQALTGLHGYTF; CDR3 DNA: TGTGCCAGCAGCCAAGCCCTAACAGGTCTCCATGGCTACACCTTC
J gene: TRBJ1-4; clone size: NA; V gene: TRBV4-1; D gene: NA; CDR3 protein: CASSQDGAGVEKLFF; CDR3 DNA: TGCGCCAGCAGCCAAGATGGAGCAGGGGTTGAAAAACTGTTTTTT
J gene: TRBJ2-1; clone size: NA; V gene: TRBV11-2; D gene: TRBD1; CDR3 protein: CASSRDRGYNEQFF; CDR3 DNA: TGTGCCAGCAGCCGGGACAGGGGTTACAATGAGCAGTTCTTC
J gene: TRBJ2-3; clone size: NA; V gene: TRBV6-5; D gene: NA; CDR3 protein: CASSYQGSIQDTQYF; CDR3 DNA: TGTGCCAGCAGTTATCAGGGTAGTATCCAGGATACGCAGTATTTT
J gene: TRBJ2-2; clone size: NA; V gene: TRBV5-1; D gene: TRBD1; CDR3 protein: CASSSPTGSNTGELFF; CDR3 DNA: TGCGCCAGCAGCTCCCCGACAGGGTCAAACACCGGGGAGCTGTTTTTT
J gene: TRBJ2-2; clone size: NA; V gene: TRBV5-1; D gene: TRBD1; CDR3 protein: CASSTDRASPGELFF; CDR3 DNA: TGCGCCAGCAGCACAGACAGGGCATCACCCGGGGAGCTGTTTTTT
J gene: TRBJ1-2; clone size: NA; V gene: TRBV5-1; D gene: NA; CDR3 protein: CASSLTGSDNGYTF; CDR3 DNA: TGCGCCAGCAGCTTAACAGGGTCGGATAACGGCTACACCTTC
J gene: TRBJ2-1; clone size: NA; V gene: TRBV2; D gene: TRBD2; CDR3 protein: CASSAPGGSWNEQFF; CDR3 DNA: TGTGCCAGCAGTGCCCCGGGAGGCTCGTGGAATGAGCAGTTCTTC
J gene: TRBJ2-4; clone size: NA; V gene: TRBV4-3; D gene: NA; CDR3 protein: CASSQDWGIQYF; CDR3 DNA: TGCGCCAGCAGCCAAGATTGGGGGATTCAGTACTTC
J gene: TRBJ2-6; clone size: NA; V gene: TRBV18; D gene: NA; CDR3 protein: CASSPIRSGANVLTF; CDR3 DNA: TGTGCCAGCTCACCTATCCGCTCTGGGGCCAACGTCCTGACTTTC
J gene: TRBJ2-3; clone size: NA; V gene: TRBV15; D gene: TRBD2; CDR3 protein: CATSRVIAGGTDTQYF; CDR3 DNA: TGTGCCACCAGCAGAGTCATAGCGGGAGGCACAGATACGCAGTATTTT
J gene: TRBJ1-2; clone size: NA; V gene: TRBV5-1; D gene: TRBD1; CDR3 protein: CASSGDRDGIYGYTF; CDR3 DNA: TGCGCCAGCAGCGGCGACAGGGATGGGATATATGGCTACACCTTC
J gene: TRBJ2-1; clone size: NA; V gene: TRBV9; D gene: TRBD2; CDR3 protein: CASSVVASGSSYNEQFF; CDR3 DNA: TGTGCCAGCAGCGTAGTGGCTAGCGGGAGCTCCTACAATGAGCAGTTCTTC
J gene: TRBJ2-5; clone size: NA; V gene: TRBV7-9; D gene: NA; CDR3 protein: CASSLGRGIQETQYF; CDR3 DNA: TGTGCCAGCAGCTTAGGGAGGGGCATTCAAGAGACCCAGTACTTC
J gene: TRBJ2-5; clone size: NA; V gene: TRBV7-2; D gene: NA; CDR3 protein: CASSFALFQETQYF; CDR3 DNA: TGTGCCAGCAGCTTTGCGCTTTTCCAAGAGACCCAGTACTTC
J gene: TRBJ2-1; clone size: NA; V gene: TRBV28; D gene: NA; CDR3 protein: CASSSGLGEQFF; CDR3 DNA: TGTGCCAGCAGCAGTGGGTTGGGTGAGCAGTTCTTC
J gene: TRBJ2-1; clone size: NA; V gene: TRBV9; D gene: TRBD1; CDR3 protein: CASSGGVSGTGGDYNEQFF; CDR3 DNA: TGTGCCAGCAGCGGGGGAGTTTCCGGGACAGGCGGGGACTACAATGAGCAGTTCTTC
J gene: TRBJ1-2; clone size: NA; V gene: TRBV4-3; D gene: TRBD1; CDR3 protein: CASSRQGSERYTF; CDR3 DNA: TGCGCCAGCAGTCGACAGGGATCAGAGCGCTACACCTTC
J gene: TRBJ1-4; clone size: NA; V gene: TRBV19; D gene: TRBD1; CDR3 protein: CASQRGQGSNEKLFF; CDR3 DNA: TGTGCCAGCCAGAGGGGACAGGGATCTAATGAAAAACTGTTTTTT
J gene: TRBJ2-1; clone size: NA; V gene: TRBV2; D gene: TRBD2; CDR3 protein: CASSDGGLAFSNEQFF; CDR3 DNA: TGTGCCAGCAGTGACGGTGGACTAGCGTTTTCCAATGAGCAGTTCTTC
J gene: TRBJ2-1; clone size: NA; V gene: TRBV5-1; D gene: NA; CDR3 protein: CASSLRQGSSYNEQFF; CDR3 DNA: TGCGCCAGCAGCTTGCGTCAGGGGTCTTCCTACAATGAGCAGTTCTTC
J gene: TRBJ2-4; clone size: NA; V gene: TRBV19; D gene: TRBD1; CDR3 protein: CASRTRTGGMNIQYF; CDR3 DNA: TGTGCCAGTAGGACGAGAACAGGGGGCATGAACATTCAGTACTTC
J gene: TRBJ2-2; clone size: NA; V gene: TRBV28; D gene: NA; CDR3 protein: CASSALYTGELFF; CDR3 DNA: TGTGCCAGCAGTGCCCTTTACACCGGGGAGCTGTTTTTT
J gene: TRBJ2-3; clone size: NA; V gene: TRBV29-1; D gene: NA; CDR3 protein: CSSKRGADTQYF; CDR3 DNA: TGCAGCTCAAAACGCGGTGCAGATACGCAGTATTTT